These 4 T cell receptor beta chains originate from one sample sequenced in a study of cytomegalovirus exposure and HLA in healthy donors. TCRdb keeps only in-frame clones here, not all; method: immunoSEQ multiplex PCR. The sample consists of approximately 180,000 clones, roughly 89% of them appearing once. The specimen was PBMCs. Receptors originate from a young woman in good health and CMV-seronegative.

This CDR3 is CASSPASGGTGELFF. The CDR3, as DNA: TGTGCCAGCAGCCCTGCTAGCGGGGGCACCGGGGAGCTGTTTTTT. The chain recombines TRBV6-4 with TRBJ2-2, with 10 bases lining up with TRBD2. Unmatched junction bases numbered 5, after V lost 6 bases and J lost 4 bases. This CDR3 contains 15 residues. Germline V gives CDR1 MRHNA, CDR2 SNTAGT.

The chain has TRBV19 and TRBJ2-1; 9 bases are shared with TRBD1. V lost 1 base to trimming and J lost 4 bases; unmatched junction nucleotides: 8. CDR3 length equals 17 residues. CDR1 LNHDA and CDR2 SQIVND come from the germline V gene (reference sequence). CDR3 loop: CASSIATGTGFYNEQFF. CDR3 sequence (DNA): TGTGCCAGTAGTATAGCTACCGGGACAGGGTTTTACAATGAGCAGTTCTTC.

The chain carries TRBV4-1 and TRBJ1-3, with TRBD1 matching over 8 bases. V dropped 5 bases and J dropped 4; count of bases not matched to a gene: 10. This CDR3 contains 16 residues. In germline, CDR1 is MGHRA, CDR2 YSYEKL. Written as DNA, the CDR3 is TGCGCCAGCAGCGGTGGGACAGGCGGCTTGGGAAACACCATATATTTT. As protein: CASSGGTGGLGNTIYF.

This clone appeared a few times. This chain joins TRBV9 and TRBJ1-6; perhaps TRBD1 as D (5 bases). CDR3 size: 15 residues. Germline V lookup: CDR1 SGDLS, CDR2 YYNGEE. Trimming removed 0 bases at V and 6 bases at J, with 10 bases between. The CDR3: CASSVGAGPNSPLHF. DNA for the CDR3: TGTGCCAGCAGCGTAGGGGCAGGGCCTAATTCACCCCTCCACTTT.